This TCR beta chain was recovered during a study of blood T cell repertoires in COVID-19. Study-wide context: From T cells, B-cell-depleted T cells, or PBMCs came the material, which was cDNA or gDNA.

This clone was recorded once. The data were produced by immunoSEQ multiplex PCR, yet TCRdb's version contains in-frame clones alone and is incomplete. This table has under 350,000 clones, around 86% appearing once. What was sequenced was peripheral blood. The sequence derives from a man in his 70s with acute or convalescent COVID-19.

For the CDR3, the DNA is TGTGCCAGCAGCTTAGCAGGGACTAGCGGGAGTATCTACGAGCAGTACTTC. Its protein product is CASSLAGTSGSIYEQYF. The chain recombines TRBV7-2 with TRBJ2-7; 14 bases are a match to TRBD2. Germline trimming cut 0 bases from V and 3 bases from J; bases unmatched to any gene: 4. Germline V gene sequence: CDR1 SGHTA, CDR2 FQGNSA. The CDR3 consists of 17 residues.